What follows is one T cell receptor beta chain and its context. Its target is unknown. Sequencing used immunoSEQ multiplex PCR; TCRdb keeps in-frame clones, though not all of them. The table lists under 50,000 clones, over 70% of them singletons, with less than 1.3% in the top ten. TCR sequencing covered a few patients who responded to pembrolizumab. These data are taken from a study of PD-1 blockade in mismatch repair-deficient tumors. Whole-study context: Enrolled about 2012-2016, patients had progressing, pretreated mismatch repair-deficient cancers of more than ten types. Study-wide results and caveats: Rapid post-treatment expansion, then contraction, generally preceding radiologic response, marked tumor-resident clones.

The sequence was collected from an adult with mismatch repair-deficient cancer. The source material was PBMCs, sampled about 40 weeks after starting pembrolizumab.

CDR3 in amino acids: CASSLAGTFTDTQYF. CDR3 in DNA: TGTGCCAGCAGCTTAGCCGGGACTTTCACAGATACGCAGTATTTT. The V and J genes are TRBV7-2 and TRBJ2-3, with D maybe TRBD2 (6 bases). Per the germline V gene, CDR1 is SGHTA and CDR2 is FQGNSA. The CDR3 sequence is 15 residues long. V was shortened by 0 bases and J by 2 bases, with 9 bases between the two germline ends.